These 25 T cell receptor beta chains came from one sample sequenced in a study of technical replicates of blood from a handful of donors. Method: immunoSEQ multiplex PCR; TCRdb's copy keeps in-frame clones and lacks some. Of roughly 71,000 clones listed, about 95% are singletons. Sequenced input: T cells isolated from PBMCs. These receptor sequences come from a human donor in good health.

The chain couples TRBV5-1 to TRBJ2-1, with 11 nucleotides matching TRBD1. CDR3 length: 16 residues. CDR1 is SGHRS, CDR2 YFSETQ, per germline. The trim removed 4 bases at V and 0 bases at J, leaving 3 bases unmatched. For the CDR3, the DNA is TGCGCCAGCAGCCGTGGGACAGGGGGCTCCTACAATGAGCAGTTCTTC. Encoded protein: CASSRGTGGSYNEQFF.

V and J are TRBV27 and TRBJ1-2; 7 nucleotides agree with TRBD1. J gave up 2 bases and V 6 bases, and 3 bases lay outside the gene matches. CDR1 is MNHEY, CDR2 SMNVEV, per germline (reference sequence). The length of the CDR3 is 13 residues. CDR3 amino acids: CASRDRENYGYTF. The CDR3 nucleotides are TGTGCCAGCAGAGACAGGGAGAACTATGGCTACACCTTC.

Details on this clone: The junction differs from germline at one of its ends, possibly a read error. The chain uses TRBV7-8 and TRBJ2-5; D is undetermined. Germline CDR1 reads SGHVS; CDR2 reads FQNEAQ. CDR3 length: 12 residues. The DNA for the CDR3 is TGTGCCAGCAGTTTAGCCGAAGAGACCCAGTACTTC. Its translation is CASSLAEETQYF. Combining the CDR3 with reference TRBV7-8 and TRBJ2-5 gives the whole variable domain GAGVSQSPRYKVAKRGQDVALRCDPISGHVSLFWYQQALGQGPEFLTYFQNEAQLDKSGLPSDRFFAERPEGSVSTLKIQRTQQEDSAVYLCASSLAEETQYFGPGTRLLVL.

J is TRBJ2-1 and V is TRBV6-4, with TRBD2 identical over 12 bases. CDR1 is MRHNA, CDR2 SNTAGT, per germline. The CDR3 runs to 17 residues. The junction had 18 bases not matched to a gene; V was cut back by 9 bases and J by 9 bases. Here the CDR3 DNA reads TGTGCCAGGCTCCCATCGACTAGCGGGAGTACTAGGCGTGAGCAGTTCTTC. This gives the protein CARLPSTSGSTRREQFF.

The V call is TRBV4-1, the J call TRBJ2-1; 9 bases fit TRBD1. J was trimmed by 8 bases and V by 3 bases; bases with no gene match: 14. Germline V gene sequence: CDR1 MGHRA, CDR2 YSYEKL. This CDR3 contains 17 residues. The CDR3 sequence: CASSHLFRDRVRDEQFF. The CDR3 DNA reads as TGCGCCAGCAGCCACCTCTTCCGGGACAGGGTACGGGATGAGCAGTTCTTC.

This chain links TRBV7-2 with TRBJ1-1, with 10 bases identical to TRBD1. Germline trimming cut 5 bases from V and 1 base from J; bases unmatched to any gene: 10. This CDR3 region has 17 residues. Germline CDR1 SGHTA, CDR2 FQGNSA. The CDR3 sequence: CASSLHGQGETNTEAFF. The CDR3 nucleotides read TGTGCCAGCAGCCTCCATGGACAGGGGGAGACGAACACTGAAGCTTTCTTT.

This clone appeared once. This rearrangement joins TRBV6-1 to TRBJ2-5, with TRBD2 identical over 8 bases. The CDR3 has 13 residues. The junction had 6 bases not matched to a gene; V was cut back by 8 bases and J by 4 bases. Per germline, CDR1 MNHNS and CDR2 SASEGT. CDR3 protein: CASHGSGRETQYF. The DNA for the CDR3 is TGTGCCAGCCACGGGAGCGGGAGAGAGACCCAGTACTTC.

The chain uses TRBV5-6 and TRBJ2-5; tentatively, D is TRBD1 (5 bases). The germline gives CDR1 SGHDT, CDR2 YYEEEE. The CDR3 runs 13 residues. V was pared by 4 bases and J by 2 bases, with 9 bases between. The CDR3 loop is CASSITGQETQYF. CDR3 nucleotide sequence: TGTGCCAGCAGCATAACAGGTCAAGAGACCCAGTACTTC.

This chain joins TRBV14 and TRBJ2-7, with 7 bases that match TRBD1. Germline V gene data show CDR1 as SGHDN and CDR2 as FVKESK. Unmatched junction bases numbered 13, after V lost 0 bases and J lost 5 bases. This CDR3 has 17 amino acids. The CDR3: CASSQDIGPGGFDEQYF. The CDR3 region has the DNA TGTGCCAGCAGCCAAGATATAGGTCCAGGGGGATTCGACGAGCAGTACTTC.

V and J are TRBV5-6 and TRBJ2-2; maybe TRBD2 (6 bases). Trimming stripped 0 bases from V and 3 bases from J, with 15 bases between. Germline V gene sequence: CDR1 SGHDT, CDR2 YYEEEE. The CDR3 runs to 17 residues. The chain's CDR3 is CASSLAGTATYTGELFF. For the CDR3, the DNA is TGTGCCAGCAGCTTGGCCGGGACTGCGACCTACACCGGGGAGCTGTTTTTT. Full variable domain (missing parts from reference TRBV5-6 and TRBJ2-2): DAGVTQSPTHLIKTRGQQVTLRCSPKSGHDTVSWYQQALGQGPQFIFQYYEEEERQRGNFPDRFSGHQFPNYSSELNVNALLLGDSALYLCASSLAGTATYTGELFFGEGSRLTVL.

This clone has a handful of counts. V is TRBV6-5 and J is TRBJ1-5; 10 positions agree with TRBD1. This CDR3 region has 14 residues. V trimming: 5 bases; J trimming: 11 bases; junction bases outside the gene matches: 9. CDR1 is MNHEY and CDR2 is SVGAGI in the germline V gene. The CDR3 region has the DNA TGTGCCAGCAGTCCCAACCGGGACAGGGGTACCCAGCATTTT. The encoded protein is CASSPNRDRGTQHF.

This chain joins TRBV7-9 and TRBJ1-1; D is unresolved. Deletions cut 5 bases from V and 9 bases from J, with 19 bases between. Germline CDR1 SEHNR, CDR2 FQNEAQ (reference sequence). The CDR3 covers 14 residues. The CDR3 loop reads CASSPPEGPEKAFF. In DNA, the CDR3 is TGTGCCAGCAGCCCCCCGGAGGGTCCTGAAAAAGCTTTCTTT.

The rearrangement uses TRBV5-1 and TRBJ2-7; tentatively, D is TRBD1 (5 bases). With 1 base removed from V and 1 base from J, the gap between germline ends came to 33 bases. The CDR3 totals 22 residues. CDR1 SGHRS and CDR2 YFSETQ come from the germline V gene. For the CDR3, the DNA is TGCGCCAGCAGCTTGTCATCTGGTGCACAGGTTATCCCCCTAACTGTTTCCTACGAGCAGTACTTC. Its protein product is CASSLSSGAQVIPLTVSYEQYF.

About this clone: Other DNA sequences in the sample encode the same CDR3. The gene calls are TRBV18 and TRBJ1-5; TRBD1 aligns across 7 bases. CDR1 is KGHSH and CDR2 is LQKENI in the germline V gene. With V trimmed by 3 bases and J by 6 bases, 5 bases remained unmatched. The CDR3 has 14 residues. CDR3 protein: CASSPEGASQPQHF. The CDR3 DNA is TGTGCCAGCTCACCGGAGGGGGCGAGTCAGCCCCAGCATTTT.

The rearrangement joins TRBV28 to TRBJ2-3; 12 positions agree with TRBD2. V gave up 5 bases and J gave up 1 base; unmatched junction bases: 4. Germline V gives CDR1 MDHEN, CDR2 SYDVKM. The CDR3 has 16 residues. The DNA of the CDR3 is TGTGCCAGCAGTGCTAGCGGGAGGGCCGGCACAGATACGCAGTATTTT. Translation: CASSASGRAGTDTQYF.

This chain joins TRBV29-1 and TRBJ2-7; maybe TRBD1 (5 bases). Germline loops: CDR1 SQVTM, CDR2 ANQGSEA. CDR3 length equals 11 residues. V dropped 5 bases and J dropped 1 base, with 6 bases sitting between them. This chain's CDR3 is CSVQGSYEQYF. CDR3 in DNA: TGCAGCGTTCAGGGTTCCTACGAGCAGTACTTC.

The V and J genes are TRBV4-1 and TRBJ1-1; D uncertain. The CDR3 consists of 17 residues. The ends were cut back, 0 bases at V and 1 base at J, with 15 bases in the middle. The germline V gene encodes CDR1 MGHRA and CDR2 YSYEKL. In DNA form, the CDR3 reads TGCGCCAGCAGCCAAGACATGCCGGGAGGAGGGAACACTGAAGCTTTCTTT. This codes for CASSQDMPGGGNTEAFF.

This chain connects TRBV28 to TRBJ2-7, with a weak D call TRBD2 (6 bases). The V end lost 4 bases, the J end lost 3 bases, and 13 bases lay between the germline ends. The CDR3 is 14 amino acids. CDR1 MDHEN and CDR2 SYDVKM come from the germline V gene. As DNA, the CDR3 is TGTGCCAGCAGTTATCTAGCGTTGGGCTACGAGCAGTACTTC. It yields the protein CASSYLALGYEQYF.

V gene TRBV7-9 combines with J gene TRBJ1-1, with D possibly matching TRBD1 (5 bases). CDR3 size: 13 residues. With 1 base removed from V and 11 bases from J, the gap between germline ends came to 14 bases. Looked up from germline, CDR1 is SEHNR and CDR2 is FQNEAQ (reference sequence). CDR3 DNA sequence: TGTGCCAGCAGCTTAGAAGGGCAGGGTGCGGCTTTCTTT. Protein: CASSLEGQGAAFF.

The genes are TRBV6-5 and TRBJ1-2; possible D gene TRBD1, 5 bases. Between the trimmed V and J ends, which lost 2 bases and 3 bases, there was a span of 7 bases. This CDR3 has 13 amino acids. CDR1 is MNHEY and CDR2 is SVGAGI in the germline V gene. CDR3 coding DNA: TGTGCCAGCAGTTACGGGGCTTACTATGGCTACACCTTC. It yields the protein CASSYGAYYGYTF.

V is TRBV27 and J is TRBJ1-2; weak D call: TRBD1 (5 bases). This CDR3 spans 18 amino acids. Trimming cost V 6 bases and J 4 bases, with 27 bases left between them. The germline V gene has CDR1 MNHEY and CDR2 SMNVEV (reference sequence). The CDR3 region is CASRTFLRQSVFSYGYTF. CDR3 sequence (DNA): TGTGCCAGCAGGACCTTCCTCCGACAGTCCGTTTTCAGCTATGGCTACACCTTC.

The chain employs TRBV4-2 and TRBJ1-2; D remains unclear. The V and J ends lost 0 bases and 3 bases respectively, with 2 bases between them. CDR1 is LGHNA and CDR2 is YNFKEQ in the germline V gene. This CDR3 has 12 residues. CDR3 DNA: TGTGCCAGCAGCCAAGACTACTATGGCTACACCTTC. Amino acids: CASSQDYYGYTF.

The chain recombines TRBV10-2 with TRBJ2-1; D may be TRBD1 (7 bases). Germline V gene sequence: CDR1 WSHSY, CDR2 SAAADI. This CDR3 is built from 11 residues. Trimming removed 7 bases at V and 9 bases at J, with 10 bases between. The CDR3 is CASTGGTEQFF. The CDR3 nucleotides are TGCGCCAGCACAGGGGGGACTGAGCAGTTCTTC.

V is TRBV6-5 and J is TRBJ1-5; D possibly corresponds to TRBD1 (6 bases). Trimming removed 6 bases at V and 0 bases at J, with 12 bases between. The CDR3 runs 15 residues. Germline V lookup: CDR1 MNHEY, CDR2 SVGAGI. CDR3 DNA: TGTGCCAGCAGGACAGGCCCTTATAGCAATCAGCCCCAGCATTTT. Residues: CASRTGPYSNQPQHF.

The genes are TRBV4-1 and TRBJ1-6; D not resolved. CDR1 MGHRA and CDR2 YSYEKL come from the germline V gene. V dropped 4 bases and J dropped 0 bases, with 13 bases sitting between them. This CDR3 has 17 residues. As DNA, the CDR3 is TGCGCCAGCAGCCCTCTCGACATTATCTCCTATAATTCACCCCTCCACTTT. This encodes CASSPLDIISYNSPLHF.